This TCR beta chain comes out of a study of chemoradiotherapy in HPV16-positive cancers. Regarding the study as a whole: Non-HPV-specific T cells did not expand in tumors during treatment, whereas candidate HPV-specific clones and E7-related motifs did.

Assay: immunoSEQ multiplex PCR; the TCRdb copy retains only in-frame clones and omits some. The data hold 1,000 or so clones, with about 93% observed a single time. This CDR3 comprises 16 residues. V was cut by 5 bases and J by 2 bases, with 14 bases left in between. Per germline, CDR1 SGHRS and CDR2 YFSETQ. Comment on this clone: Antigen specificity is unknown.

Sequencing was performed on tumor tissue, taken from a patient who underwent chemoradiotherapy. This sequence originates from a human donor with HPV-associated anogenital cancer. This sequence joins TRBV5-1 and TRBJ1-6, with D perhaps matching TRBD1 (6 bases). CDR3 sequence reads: CASSGGTSAYNSPLHF. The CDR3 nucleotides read TGCGCCAGCAGTGGGGGGACATCAGCCTATAATTCACCCCTCCACTTT.